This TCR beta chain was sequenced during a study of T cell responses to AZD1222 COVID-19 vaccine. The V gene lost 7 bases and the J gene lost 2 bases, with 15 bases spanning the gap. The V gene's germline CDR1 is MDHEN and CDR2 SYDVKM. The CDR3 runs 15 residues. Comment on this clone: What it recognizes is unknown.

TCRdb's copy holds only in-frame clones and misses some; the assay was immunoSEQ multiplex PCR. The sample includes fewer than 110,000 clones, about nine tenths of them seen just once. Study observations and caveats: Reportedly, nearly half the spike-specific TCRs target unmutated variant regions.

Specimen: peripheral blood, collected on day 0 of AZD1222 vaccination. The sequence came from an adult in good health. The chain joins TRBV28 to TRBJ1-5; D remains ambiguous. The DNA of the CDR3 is TGTGCCAGCACTACATACGGGGTTGGCAATCAGCCCCAGCATTTT. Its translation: CASTTYGVGNQPQHF.